This is a list of T cell receptor beta chains from one sample in a study of T-cell memory formation after mild COVID-19. TCRdb re-called the 5' RACE reads with MiXCR, one entry per CDR3 protein. This sample carries hundreds of thousands of distinct CDR3 sequences, around 25% of them seen once, and the ten largest clones take roughly an eighth. Sequenced: PBMCs or a T cell subset sorted from them (not recorded which). These receptors were obtained from an adult woman who had mild COVID-19 (a few samples of this study predate the infection). Cell type and time point are not known. CDR3s include the opening cysteine and the closing phenylalanine or tryptophan. D genes are given only for firm matches. The listing skips clone size in some rows; elsewhere it reads once, few, many or a size class.

d_call j_call v_call clone_size cdr3_aa cdr3_nt
NA TRBJ2-3 TRBV12-3/TRBV12-4 NA CASSFPPGDTQYF TGTGCCAGCAGTTTCCCCCCCGGGGATACGCAGTATTTT
NA TRBJ1-2 TRBV7-8 NA CASSLEQGSSLANYGYTF TGTGCCAGCAGCTTAGAGCAGGGGTCCTCGTTAGCTAACTATGGCTACACCTTC
TRBD2 TRBJ2-7 TRBV6-5 few CASTGGPGVGEQYF TGTGCCAGCACGGGGGGTCCCGGCGTCGGCGAGCAGTACTTC
NA TRBJ1-1 TRBV30 few CAWSSKTEAFF TGTGCCTGGAGTAGTAAGACTGAAGCTTTCTTT
TRBD2 TRBJ2-1 TRBV27 few CASSLSAREVGYNEQFF TGTGCCAGCAGTTTATCAGCGCGGGAGGTTGGCTACAATGAGCAGTTCTTC
TRBD1 TRBJ2-1 TRBV20-1 few CSASGDRGLKEQFF TGCAGTGCTAGTGGAGACAGGGGTCTCAAGGAGCAGTTCTTC
TRBD1 TRBJ2-7 TRBV7-9 few CASRRPGQGAYEQYF TGTGCCAGCAGGCGTCCGGGACAGGGGGCCTACGAGCAGTACTTC
NA TRBJ2-3 TRBV24-1 few CATSDSRVSSTDTQYF TGTGCCACCAGTGATTCCAGGGTGTCTAGCACAGATACGCAGTATTTT
TRBD1 TRBJ1-3 TRBV7-9 once CASSPGQGKGNTIYF TGTGCCAGCAGCCCCGGACAGGGCAAAGGAAACACCATATATTTT
NA TRBJ2-3 TRBV5-6 few CASSSGLEDTQYF TGTGCCAGCAGCTCGGGACTTGAAGATACGCAGTATTTT
TRBD2 TRBJ2-7 TRBV5-1 many CASSPSGGYEQYF TGCGCCAGCAGTCCCAGCGGGGGCTACGAGCAGTACTTC
NA TRBJ1-3 TRBV7-9 NA CASSPFEGFSGNTIYF TGTGCCAGCAGCCCGTTCGAGGGCTTCTCTGGAAACACCATATATTTT
TRBD1 TRBJ2-1 TRBV12-3/TRBV12-4 NA CASTDDRDLLNYYNEQFF TGTGCCAGCACCGACGACAGGGATCTCTTAAATTACTACAATGAGCAGTTCTTC
NA TRBJ1-1 TRBV6-1 NA CASSEIRGLKAFF TGTGCCAGCAGTGAAATCAGGGGACTTAAAGCTTTCTTT